Listed below are T cell receptor beta chains from one sample, sequenced in a study of siplizumab effects on memory and regulatory T cells. Clones were read by immunoSEQ multiplex PCR, and TCRdb kept only the in-frame ones, dropping some. The sample records some 73,000 clones, 93% being singletons. Sequencing was performed on CD8+ T cells sorted from blood. The receptors stem from a human donor in good health. Each CDR3 is given with its conserved first and last residue. D genes are given only for firm matches. Where a row states a size, it is once, few, many or the class of an expanded clone; other rows omit it.

>-|TRBV11-2|-|TRBJ2-2
CASSPDTNTGELFF
TGTGCCAGCAGCCCGGACACGAACACCGGGGAGCTGTTTTTT
>TRBD1|TRBV12-5|-|TRBJ2-2
CASGSQGDTGELFF
TGTGCTAGTGGCAGCCAGGGGGACACCGGGGAGCTGTTTTTT
>-|TRBV5-6|-|TRBJ2-2
CASSFDRYYDTGELFF
TGTGCCAGCAGCTTCGACAGGTATTACGACACCGGGGAGCTGTTTTTT
>TRBD2|TRBV4-1|-|TRBJ2-5
CASSQVSGGETQYF
TGCGCCAGCAGCCAAGTTAGCGGGGGAGAGACCCAGTACTTC
>TRBD2|TRBV5-1|-|TRBJ2-7
CASSPGTSGGYEQYF
TGCGCCAGCAGCCCGGGGACTAGCGGGGGGTACGAGCAGTACTTC
>-|TRBV9|-|TRBJ2-3
CASSESRGGTDTQYF
TGTGCCAGCAGCGAGTCTAGGGGAGGCACAGATACGCAGTATTTT
>-|TRBV19|-|TRBJ2-7
CASSIGAGSHEQYF
TGTGCCAGTAGTATAGGTGCCGGGAGCCACGAGCAGTACTTC
>-|TRBV7-6|-|TRBJ1-6
CASSLDPTGTVNSPLHF
TGTGCCAGCAGCTTAGACCCGACCGGGACGGTGAATTCACCCCTCCACTTT
>TRBD2|TRBV7-6|-|TRBJ2-3
CASSSSVGGGTDTQYF
TGTGCCAGCAGCTCTTCTGTGGGGGGGGGCACAGATACGCAGTATTTT
>TRBD1|TRBV27|-|TRBJ2-7
CASGNILSGSQGWNSYEQYF
TGTGCCAGCGGCAATATATTATCTGGATCACAGGGGTGGAACTCCTACGAGCAGTACTTC
>-|TRBV27|-|TRBJ2-7
CASSLSSGYEQYF
TGTGCCAGCAGTTTATCATCCGGGTACGAGCAGTACTTC
>-|TRBV11-1|once|TRBJ2-1
CASSFDVSYNEQFF
TGTGCCAGCAGCTTTGATGTATCCTACAATGAGCAGTTCTTC
>-|TRBV2|once|TRBJ2-3
CASISGDSTDTQYF
TGTGCCAGCATATCGGGGGACAGCACAGATACGCAGTATTTT
>TRBD1|TRBV4-1|-|TRBJ1-5
CASSRGTGGVNQPQHF
TGCGCCAGCAGCCGGGGGACAGGGGGCGTCAATCAGCCCCAGCATTTT
>TRBD1|TRBV7-8|-|TRBJ1-5
CAGSPGTGVSQPQHF
TGTGCCGGCAGCCCCGGGACAGGGGTTTCTCAGCCCCAGCATTTT
>TRBD1|TRBV5-6|-|TRBJ1-4
CASGQGDEKLFF
TGTGCCAGCGGTCAGGGGGATGAAAAACTGTTTTTT
>-|TRBV10-2|-|TRBJ2-1
CASRWGATEQFF
TGCGCCAGCAGATGGGGGGCGACTGAGCAGTTCTTC
>-|TRBV9|-|TRBJ2-7
CASSVGLISSYEQYF
TGTGCCAGCAGCGTAGGATTGATAAGCTCCTACGAGCAGTACTTC
>-|TRBV21-1|-|TRBJ1-2
CASMDRWRGYTF
TGTGCCAGCATGGACAGGTGGCGTGGCTACACCTTC
>-|TRBV13|-|TRBJ1-4
CASSTRRGHGSTNEKLFF
TGTGCCAGCAGCACAAGGCGTGGACACGGGTCAACTAATGAAAAACTGTTTTTT
>TRBD1|TRBV27|-|TRBJ1-2
CASSLQGAGYGYTF
TGTGCCAGCAGTTTACAGGGGGCGGGCTATGGCTACACCTTC
>-|TRBV6-5|-|TRBJ2-1
CASSYSSVYNEQFF
TGTGCCAGCAGTTACTCCTCAGTCTACAATGAGCAGTTCTTC
>-|TRBV18|-|TRBJ2-7
CASSPVNSYEQYF
TGTGCCAGCTCACCGGTTAACTCCTACGAGCAGTACTTC
>-|TRBV6-1|-|TRBJ2-7
CASSEVSGTSYEQYF
TGTGCCAGCAGTGAAGTCTCAGGGACCTCCTACGAGCAGTACTTC
>-|TRBV4-3|-|TRBJ2-3
CASSQDRLASTDTQYF
TGCGCCAGCAGCCAAGATCGGCTAGCTAGCACAGATACGCAGTATTTT
>-|TRBV9|once|TRBJ1-5
CASSETGVNQPQHF
TGTGCCAGCAGCGAGACAGGAGTCAATCAGCCCCAGCATTTT
>-|TRBV10-2|-|TRBJ1-2
CASSDGVPKRNNGYTF
TGCGCCAGCAGTGATGGGGTACCTAAGAGGAATAATGGCTACACCTTC
>TRBD1|TRBV19|-|TRBJ1-1
CASSIIMTGDTEAFF
TGTGCCAGTAGTATAATTATGACAGGGGACACTGAAGCTTTCTTT
>-|TRBV6-5|-|TRBJ1-1
CASSYTENTEAFF
TGTGCCAGCAGTTACACAGAGAACACTGAAGCTTTCTTT
>TRBD2|TRBV19|-|TRBJ2-1
CASSMFPSGDNEQFF
TGTGCCAGTAGTATGTTCCCTAGCGGAGACAATGAGCAGTTCTTC
>TRBD1|TRBV5-4|-|TRBJ1-2
CASSFLTGWVYTF
TGTGCCAGCAGCTTCCTGACAGGGTGGGTCTACACCTTC
>TRBD2|TRBV4-2|-|TRBJ2-6
CASSQLAGAGANVLTF
TGTGCCAGCAGCCAACTAGCGGGGGCTGGGGCCAACGTCCTGACTTTC
>-|TRBV11-2|-|TRBJ2-2
CASSLAAGGELFF
TGTGCCAGCAGCTTAGCCGCAGGAGGGGAGCTGTTTTTT
>-|TRBV28|-|TRBJ2-7
CASGPGSYEQYF
TGTGCCAGCGGGCCTGGATCCTACGAGCAGTACTTC
>-|TRBV21-1|once|TRBJ1-1
CASSKDRTANTEAFF
TGTGCCAGCAGCAAAGATCGGACAGCTAACACTGAAGCTTTCTTT
>-|TRBV27|once|TRBJ2-7
CASSLNPRSYEQYF
TGTGCCAGCAGTTTGAACCCGCGCTCCTACGAGCAGTACTTC
>-|TRBV11-2|once|TRBJ2-5
CASSLSRVEETQYF
TGTGCCAGCAGCTTATCCCGGGTGGAGGAGACCCAGTACTTC
>-|TRBV19|-|TRBJ2-2
CATGGGTGELFF
TGTGCCACAGGGGGGGGAACCGGGGAGCTGTTTTTT
>-|TRBV30|-|TRBJ2-3
CAWSQGLAADTQYF
TGTGCCTGGAGTCAGGGGCTAGCAGCAGATACGCAGTATTTT
>-|TRBV27|-|TRBJ2-3
CASRTGSTDTQYF
TGTGCCAGCAGGACGGGGAGCACAGATACGCAGTATTTT
>-|TRBV6-5|-|TRBJ1-1
CASSGNMNTEAFF
TGTGCCAGCAGTGGAAACATGAACACTGAAGCTTTCTTT
>TRBD2|TRBV5-4|-|TRBJ2-7
CASSTGLAVYEQYF
TGTGCCAGCAGCACGGGACTAGCGGTCTACGAGCAGTACTTC
>TRBD1|TRBV27|-|TRBJ1-5
CASSGTGGRSNQPQHF
TGTGCCAGCAGCGGGACAGGGGGCCGGTCGAATCAGCCCCAGCATTTT
>-|TRBV9|-|TRBJ2-2
CASRKLGGELFF
TGTGCCAGCAGAAAGCTTGGCGGGGAGCTGTTTTTT
>-|TRBV9|-|TRBJ2-1
CASSVRGDEQFF
TGTGCCAGCAGCGTAAGGGGAGATGAGCAGTTCTTC
>-|TRBV6-5|-|TRBJ1-5
CASSYSPLDQPQHF
TGTGCCAGCAGTTACTCGCCCCTGGATCAGCCCCAGCATTTT
>-|TRBV9|-|TRBJ1-2
CASSVANAGYGYTF
TGTGCCAGCAGCGTAGCTAATGCAGGCTATGGCTACACCTTC
>TRBD1|TRBV27|-|TRBJ2-7
CATSYRGSYEQYF
TGTGCCACCTCCTACAGGGGTAGTTACGAGCAGTACTTC